This record concerns one T cell receptor beta chain sequence. Its cognate antigen is unknown. Clones were sequenced by immunoSEQ multiplex PCR, and TCRdb holds only the in-frame ones, with some missing. The repertoire holds approximately 68,000 clones, with roughly nine tenths as singletons. Time point specified: after neoadjuvant nivolumab, at surgical resection. This CDR3 is built from 15 residues. Germline loops: CDR1 SGHVS, CDR2 FNYEAQ. V dropped 5 bases and J dropped 14; count of bases not matched to a gene: 18. These data originate in a study of neoadjuvant anti-PD-1 for oral cavity cancer. Overall study context: Patients without progression received a fourth nivolumab dose around day 43, then surgical resection on days 50-56.

Findings and caveats of the study: Higher pretreatment blood Treg/Th17 ratios correlated with higher pretreatment blood and lower post-treatment tumor TCRbeta clonality.

This clonotype was obtained from a person between 40 and 80 years old with oral cavity squamous cell carcinoma. The chain is built from TRBV7-6 and TRBJ2-3, with 8 nucleotides matching TRBD2. The source was PBMCs, collected after nivolumab (anti-PD-1) treatment. CDR3 sequence (DNA): TGTGCCAGCAGCGGGACTAGAGAGACCAAACACAGATTGTATTTT. Its protein product is CASSGTRETKHRLYF.